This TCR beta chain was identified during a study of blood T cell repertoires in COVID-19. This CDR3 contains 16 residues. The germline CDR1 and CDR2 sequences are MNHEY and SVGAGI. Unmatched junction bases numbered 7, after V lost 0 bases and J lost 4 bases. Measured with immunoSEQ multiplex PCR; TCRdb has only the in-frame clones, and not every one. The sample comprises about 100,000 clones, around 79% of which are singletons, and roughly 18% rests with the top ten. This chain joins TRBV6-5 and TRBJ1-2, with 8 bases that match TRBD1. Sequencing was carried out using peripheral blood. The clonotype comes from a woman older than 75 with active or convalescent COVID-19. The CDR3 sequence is CASSYSRTGFPYGYTF. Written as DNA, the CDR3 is TGTGCCAGCAGTTACTCGAGGACAGGGTTTCCCTATGGCTACACCTTC.